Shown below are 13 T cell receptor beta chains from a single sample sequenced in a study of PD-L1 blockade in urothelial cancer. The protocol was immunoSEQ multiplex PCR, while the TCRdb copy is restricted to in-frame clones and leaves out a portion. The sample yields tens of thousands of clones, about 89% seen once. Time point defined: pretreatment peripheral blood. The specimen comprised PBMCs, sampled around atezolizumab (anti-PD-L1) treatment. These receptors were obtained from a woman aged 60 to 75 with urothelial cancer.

The CDR3 bases are TGCGCCAGCAGCTTATTCCAGCAAGAGACCCAGTACTTC. Translation gives CASSLFQQETQYF. This chain links TRBV5-1 with TRBJ2-5; D unresolved. The CDR3 consists of 13 residues. Deletions cut 2 bases from V and 2 bases from J, with 7 bases between. Germline V CDR1 and CDR2: SGHRS, YFSETQ.

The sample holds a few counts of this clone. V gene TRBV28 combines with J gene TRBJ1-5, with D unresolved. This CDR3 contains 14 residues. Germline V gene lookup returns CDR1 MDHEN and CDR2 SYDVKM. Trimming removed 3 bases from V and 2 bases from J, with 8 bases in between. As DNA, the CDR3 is TGTGCCAGCAGTTTTACACACGGCAATCAGCCCCAGCATTTT. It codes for CASSFTHGNQPQHF.

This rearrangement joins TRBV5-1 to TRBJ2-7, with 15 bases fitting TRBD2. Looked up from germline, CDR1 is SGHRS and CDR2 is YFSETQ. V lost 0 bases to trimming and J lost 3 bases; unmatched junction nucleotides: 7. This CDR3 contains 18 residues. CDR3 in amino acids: CASSLGTSGRAPGYEQYF. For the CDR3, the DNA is TGCGCCAGCAGCTTGGGGACTAGCGGGAGGGCGCCCGGCTACGAGCAGTACTTC.

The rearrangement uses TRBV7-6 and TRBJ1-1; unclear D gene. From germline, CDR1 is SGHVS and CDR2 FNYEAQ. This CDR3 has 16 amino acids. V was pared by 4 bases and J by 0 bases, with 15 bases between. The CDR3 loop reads CASSSAASGMNTEAFF. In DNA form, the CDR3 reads TGTGCCAGCAGCTCAGCTGCATCGGGAATGAACACTGAAGCTTTCTTT.

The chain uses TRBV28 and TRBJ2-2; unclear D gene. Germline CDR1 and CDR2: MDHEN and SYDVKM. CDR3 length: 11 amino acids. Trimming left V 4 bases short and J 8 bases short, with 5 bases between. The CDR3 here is CASSWQGELFF. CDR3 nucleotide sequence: TGTGCCAGCAGTTGGCAGGGGGAGCTGTTTTTT.

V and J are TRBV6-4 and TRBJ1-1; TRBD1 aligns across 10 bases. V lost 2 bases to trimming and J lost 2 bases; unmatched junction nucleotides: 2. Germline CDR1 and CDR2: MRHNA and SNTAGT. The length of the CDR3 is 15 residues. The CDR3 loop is CASSDRTGGNTEAFF. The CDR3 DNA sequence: TGTGCCAGCAGTGACCGGACAGGGGGAAACACTGAAGCTTTCTTT.

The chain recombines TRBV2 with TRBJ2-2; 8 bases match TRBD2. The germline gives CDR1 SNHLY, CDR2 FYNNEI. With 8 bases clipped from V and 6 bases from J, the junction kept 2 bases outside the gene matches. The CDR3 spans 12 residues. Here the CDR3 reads CASSGLAGELFF. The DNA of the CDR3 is TGTGCCAGCTCGGGACTAGCCGGGGAGCTGTTTTTT.

CDR3 sequence: CASGLLLSGLEQFF. CDR3 bases: TGTGCTAGTGGTTTACTCCTTTCAGGCCTGGAGCAGTTCTTC. V gene TRBV12-5 combines with J gene TRBJ2-1, with no clear D. V was shortened by 3 bases and J by 10 bases, with 16 bases between the two germline ends. Germline CDR1 and CDR2: LGHNT and FRNRAP. This CDR3 contains 14 residues.

The CDR3 nucleotides are TGTGCCAGCAGGCGCCTTGCGGGAGGGAAAACCGGGGAGCTGTTTTTT. Protein: CASRRLAGGKTGELFF. The rearrangement uses TRBV6-4 and TRBJ2-2, with 9 positions matching TRBD2. The CDR3 runs 16 residues. The J segment lost 5 bases and the V segment lost 6 bases, leaving 10 bases of the junction unmatched. Germline V CDR1 and CDR2: MRHNA, SNTAGT.

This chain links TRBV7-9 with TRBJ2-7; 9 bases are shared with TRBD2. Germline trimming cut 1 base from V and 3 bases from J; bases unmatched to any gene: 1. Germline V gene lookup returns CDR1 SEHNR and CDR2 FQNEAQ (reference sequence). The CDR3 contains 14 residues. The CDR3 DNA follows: TGTGCCAGCAGCTTAGGACTAGCGGACTACGAGCAGTACTTC. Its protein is CASSLGLADYEQYF. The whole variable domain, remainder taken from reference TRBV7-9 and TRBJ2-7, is DTGVSQNPRHKITKRGQNVTFRCDPISEHNRLYWYRQTLGQGPEFLTYFQNEAQLEKSRLLSDRFSAERPKGSFSTLEIQRTEQGDSAMYLCASSLGLADYEQYFGPGTRLTVT.

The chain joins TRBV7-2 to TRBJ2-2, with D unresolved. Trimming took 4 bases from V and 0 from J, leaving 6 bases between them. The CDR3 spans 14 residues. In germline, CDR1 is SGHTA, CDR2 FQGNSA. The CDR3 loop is CASSSRANTGELFF. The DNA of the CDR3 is TGTGCCAGCAGCTCCCGGGCGAACACCGGGGAGCTGTTTTTT.

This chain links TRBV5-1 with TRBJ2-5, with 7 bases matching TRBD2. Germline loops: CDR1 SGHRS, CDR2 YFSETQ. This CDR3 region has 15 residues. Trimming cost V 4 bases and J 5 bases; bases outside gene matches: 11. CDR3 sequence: CASSGGSGFVETQYF. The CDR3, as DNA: TGCGCCAGCAGCGGGGGTAGCGGGTTTGTGGAGACCCAGTACTTC.

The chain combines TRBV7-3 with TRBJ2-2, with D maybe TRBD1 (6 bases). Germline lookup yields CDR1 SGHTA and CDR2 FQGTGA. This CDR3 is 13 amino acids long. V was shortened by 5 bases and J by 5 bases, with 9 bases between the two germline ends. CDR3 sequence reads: CASSAGVTGELFF. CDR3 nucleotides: TGTGCCAGCAGCGCAGGGGTAACCGGGGAGCTGTTTTTT.